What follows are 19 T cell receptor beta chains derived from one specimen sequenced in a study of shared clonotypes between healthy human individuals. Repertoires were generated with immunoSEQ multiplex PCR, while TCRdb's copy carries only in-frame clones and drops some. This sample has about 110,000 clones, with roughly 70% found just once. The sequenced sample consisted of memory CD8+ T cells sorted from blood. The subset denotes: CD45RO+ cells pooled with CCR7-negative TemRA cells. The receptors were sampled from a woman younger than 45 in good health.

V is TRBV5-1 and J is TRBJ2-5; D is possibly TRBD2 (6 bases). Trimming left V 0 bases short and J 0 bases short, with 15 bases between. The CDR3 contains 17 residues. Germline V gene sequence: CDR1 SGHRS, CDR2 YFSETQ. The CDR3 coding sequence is TGCGCCAGCAGCTTGGGGCCGATAGCGGCGTACCAAGAGACCCAGTACTTC. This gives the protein CASSLGPIAAYQETQYF.

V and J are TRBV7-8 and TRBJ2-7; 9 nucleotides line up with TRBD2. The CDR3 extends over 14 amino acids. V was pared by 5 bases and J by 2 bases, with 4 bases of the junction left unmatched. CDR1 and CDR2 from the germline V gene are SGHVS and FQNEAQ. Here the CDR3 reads CASSLTSGPYEQYF. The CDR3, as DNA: TGTGCCAGCAGCCTGACTAGCGGCCCCTACGAGCAGTACTTC. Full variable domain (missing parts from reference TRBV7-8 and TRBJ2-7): GAGVSQSPRYKVAKRGQDVALRCDPISGHVSLFWYQQALGQGPEFLTYFQNEAQLDKSGLPSDRFFAERPEGSVSTLKIQRTQQEDSAVYLCASSLTSGPYEQYFGPGTRLTVT.

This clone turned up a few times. The CDR3 nucleotides read TGTGCCAGTAGTGTGGGGGGTCATCCGAACACTGAAGCTTTCTTT. Residues: CASSVGGHPNTEAFF. V and J are TRBV19 and TRBJ1-1, with a weak D call TRBD1 (5 bases). Trimming removed 5 bases at V and 1 base at J, with 14 bases between. In germline, CDR1 is LNHDA, CDR2 SQIVND (reference sequence). This CDR3 has 15 amino acids.

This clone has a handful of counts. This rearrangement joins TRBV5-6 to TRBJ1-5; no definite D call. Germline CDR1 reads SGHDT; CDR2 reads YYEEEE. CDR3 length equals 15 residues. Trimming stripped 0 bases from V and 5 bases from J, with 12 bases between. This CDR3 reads CASSLADALDQPQHF. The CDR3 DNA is TGTGCCAGCAGCTTGGCCGACGCCTTGGATCAGCCCCAGCATTTT.

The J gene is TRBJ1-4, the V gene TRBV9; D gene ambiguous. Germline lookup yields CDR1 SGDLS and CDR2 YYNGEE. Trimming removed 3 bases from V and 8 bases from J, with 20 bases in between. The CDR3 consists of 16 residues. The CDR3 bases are TGTGCCAGCAGCGAGCGTAGAGAGGTAACGGGGGAAAAACTGTTTTTT. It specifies CASSERREVTGEKLFF.

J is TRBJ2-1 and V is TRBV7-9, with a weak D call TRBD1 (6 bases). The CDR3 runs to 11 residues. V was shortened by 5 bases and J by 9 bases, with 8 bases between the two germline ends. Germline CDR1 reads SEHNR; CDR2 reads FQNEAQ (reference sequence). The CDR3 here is CASSTGFEQFF. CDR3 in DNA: TGTGCCAGCAGCACAGGGTTTGAGCAGTTCTTC.

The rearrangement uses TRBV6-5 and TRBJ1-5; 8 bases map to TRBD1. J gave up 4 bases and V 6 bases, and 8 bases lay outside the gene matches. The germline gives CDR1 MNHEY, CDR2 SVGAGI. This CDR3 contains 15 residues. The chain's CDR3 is CASRVDRGGNQPQHF. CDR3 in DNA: TGTGCCAGCAGAGTAGACAGGGGAGGAAATCAGCCCCAGCATTTT.

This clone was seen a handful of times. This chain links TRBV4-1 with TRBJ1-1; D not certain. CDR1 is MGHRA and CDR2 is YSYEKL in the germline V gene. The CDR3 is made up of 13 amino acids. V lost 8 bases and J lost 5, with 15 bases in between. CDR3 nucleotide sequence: TGCGCCAGCCGTAGCCACGGGGAGACTGAAGCTTTCTTT. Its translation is CASRSHGETEAFF.

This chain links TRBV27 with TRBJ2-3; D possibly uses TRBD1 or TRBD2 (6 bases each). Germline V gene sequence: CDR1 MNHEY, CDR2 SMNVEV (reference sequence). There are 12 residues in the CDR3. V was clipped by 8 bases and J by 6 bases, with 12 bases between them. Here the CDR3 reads CASGIGGDTQYF. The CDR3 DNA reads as TGTGCCAGCGGCATAGGGGGGGATACGCAGTATTTT.

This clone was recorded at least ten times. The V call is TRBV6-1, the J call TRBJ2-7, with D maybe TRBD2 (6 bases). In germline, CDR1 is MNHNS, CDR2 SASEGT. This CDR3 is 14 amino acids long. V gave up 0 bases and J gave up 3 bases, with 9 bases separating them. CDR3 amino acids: CASSEAAEGYEQYF. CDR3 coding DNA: TGTGCCAGCAGTGAAGCTGCGGAGGGCTACGAGCAGTACTTC.

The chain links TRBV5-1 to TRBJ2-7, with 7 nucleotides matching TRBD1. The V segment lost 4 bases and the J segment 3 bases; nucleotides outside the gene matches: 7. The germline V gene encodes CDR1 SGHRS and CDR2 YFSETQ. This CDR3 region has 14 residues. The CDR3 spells CASSQGQRDYEQYF. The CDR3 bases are TGCGCCAGCAGCCAGGGACAGCGAGACTACGAGCAGTACTTC. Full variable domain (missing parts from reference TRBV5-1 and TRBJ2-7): KAGVTQTPRYLIKTRGQQVTLSCSPISGHRSVSWYQQTPGQGLQFLFEYFSETQRNKGNFPGRFSGRQFSNSRSEMNVSTLELGDSALYLCASSQGQRDYEQYFGPGTRLTVT.

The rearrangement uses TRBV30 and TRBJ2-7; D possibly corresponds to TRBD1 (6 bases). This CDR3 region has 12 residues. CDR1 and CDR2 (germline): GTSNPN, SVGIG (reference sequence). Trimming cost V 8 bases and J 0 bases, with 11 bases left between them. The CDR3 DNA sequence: TGTGCCCTGGGGGACAACTCCTACGAGCAGTACTTC. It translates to CALGDNSYEQYF.

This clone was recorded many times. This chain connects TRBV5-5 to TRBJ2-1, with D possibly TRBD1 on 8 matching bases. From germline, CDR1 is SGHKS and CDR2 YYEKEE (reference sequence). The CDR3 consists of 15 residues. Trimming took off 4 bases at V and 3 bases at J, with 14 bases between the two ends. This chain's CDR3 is CASSTQGDYYNEQFF. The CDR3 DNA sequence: TGTGCCAGCAGCACACAGGGGGACTACTACAATGAGCAGTTCTTC.

DNA of the CDR3: TGTGCCAGCAGCCCAGTCGTGGGGCGACAGGGGGCTGTTAACACTGAAGCTTTCTTT. It encodes CASSPVVGRQGAVNTEAFF. J is TRBJ1-1 and V is TRBV21-1; no DNA check was done on the table's D call, TRBD1. TRBV21-1 has pseudogene status. This CDR3 is 19 amino acids long.

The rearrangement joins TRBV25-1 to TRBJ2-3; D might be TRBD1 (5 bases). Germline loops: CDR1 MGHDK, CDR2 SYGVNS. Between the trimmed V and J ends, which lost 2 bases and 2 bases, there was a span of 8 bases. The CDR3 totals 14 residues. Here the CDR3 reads CASSERGDTDTQYF. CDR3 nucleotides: TGTGCCAGCAGTGAAAGGGGCGACACAGATACGCAGTATTTT.

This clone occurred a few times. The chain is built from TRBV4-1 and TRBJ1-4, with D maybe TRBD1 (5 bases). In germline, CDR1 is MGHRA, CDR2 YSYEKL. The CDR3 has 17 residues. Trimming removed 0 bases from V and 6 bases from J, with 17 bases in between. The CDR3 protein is CASSQDIKEGTYEKLFF. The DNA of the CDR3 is TGCGCCAGCAGCCAAGATATAAAGGAAGGGACCTATGAAAAACTGTTTTTT.

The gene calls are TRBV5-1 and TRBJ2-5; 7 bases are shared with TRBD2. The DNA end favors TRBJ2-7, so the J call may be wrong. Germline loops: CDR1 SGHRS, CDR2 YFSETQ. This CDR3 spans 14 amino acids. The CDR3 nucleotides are TGCGCCAGCAGTCGGGACTACCTCGAGAGCGAGCAGTACTTC. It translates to CASSRDYLESEQYF.

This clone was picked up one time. DNA for the CDR3: TGTGCCAGCAGTTACGCTACAGGGCGCTATGGCTACACCTTC. This codes for CASSYATGRYGYTF. V usage is TRBV6-5 and J usage is TRBJ1-2; TRBD1 is a possible D gene (6 bases). The CDR3 extends over 14 amino acids. Germline V CDR1 and CDR2: MNHEY, SVGAGI. Trimming pared 2 bases from V and 4 bases from J, leaving 11 bases between.

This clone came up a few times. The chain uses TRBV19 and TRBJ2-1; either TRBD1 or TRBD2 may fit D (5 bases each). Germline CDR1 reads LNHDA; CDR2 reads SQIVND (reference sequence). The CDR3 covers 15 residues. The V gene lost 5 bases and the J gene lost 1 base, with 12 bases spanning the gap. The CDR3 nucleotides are TGTGCCAGTAGTGAGGGGAGAGGGTCCTACAATGAGCAGTTCTTC. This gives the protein CASSEGRGSYNEQFF.